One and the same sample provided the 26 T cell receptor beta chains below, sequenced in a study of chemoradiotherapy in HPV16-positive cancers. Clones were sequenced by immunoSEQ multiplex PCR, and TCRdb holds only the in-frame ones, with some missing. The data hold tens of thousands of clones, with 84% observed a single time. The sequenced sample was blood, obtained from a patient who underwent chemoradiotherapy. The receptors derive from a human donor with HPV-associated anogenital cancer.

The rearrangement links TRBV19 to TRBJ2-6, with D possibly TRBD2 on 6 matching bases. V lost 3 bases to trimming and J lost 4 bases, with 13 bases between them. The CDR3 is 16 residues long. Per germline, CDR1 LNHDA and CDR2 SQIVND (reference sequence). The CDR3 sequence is CASSIQGAGGANVLTF. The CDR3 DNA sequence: TGTGCCAGTAGTATTCAGGGTGCGGGAGGGGCCAACGTCCTGACTTTC.

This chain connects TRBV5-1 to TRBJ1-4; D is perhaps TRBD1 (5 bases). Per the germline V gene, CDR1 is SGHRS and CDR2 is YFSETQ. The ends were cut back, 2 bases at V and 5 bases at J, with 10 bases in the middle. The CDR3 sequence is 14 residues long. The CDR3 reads CASSFGGGNEKLFF. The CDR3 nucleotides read TGCGCCAGCAGCTTTGGGGGGGGGAATGAAAAACTGTTTTTT. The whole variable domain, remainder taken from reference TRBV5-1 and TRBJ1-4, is KAGVTQTPRYLIKTRGQQVTLSCSPISGHRSVSWYQQTPGQGLQFLFEYFSETQRNKGNFPGRFSGRQFSNSRSEMNVSTLELGDSALYLCASSFGGGNEKLFFGSGTQLSVL.

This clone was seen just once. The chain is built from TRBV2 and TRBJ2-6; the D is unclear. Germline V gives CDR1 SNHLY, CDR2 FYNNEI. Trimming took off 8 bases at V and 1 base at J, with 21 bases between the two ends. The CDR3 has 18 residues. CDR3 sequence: CASLGWVSSSSGANVLTF. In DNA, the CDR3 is TGTGCCAGCCTAGGGTGGGTCAGTTCGTCGTCTGGGGCCAACGTCCTGACTTTC.

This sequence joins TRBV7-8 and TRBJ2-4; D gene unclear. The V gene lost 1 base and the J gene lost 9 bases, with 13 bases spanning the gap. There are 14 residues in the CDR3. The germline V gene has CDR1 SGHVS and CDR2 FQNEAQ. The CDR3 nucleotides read TGTGCCAGCAGCTTAGGGTCCGGATACGGCATTCAGTACTTC. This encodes CASSLGSGYGIQYF.

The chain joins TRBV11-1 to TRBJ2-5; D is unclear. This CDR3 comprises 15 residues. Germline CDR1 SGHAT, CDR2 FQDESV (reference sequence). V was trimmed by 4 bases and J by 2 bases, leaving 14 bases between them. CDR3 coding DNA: TGTGCCAGCAGCTCCGCTTGGATGGGGCAAGAGACCCAGTACTTC. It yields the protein CASSSAWMGQETQYF.

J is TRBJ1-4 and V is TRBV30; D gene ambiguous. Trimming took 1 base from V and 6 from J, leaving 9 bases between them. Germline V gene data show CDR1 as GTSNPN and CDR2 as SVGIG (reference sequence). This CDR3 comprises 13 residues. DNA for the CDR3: TGTGCCTGGAGTGGGAAGGAGTATGAAAAACTGTTTTTT. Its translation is CAWSGKEYEKLFF.

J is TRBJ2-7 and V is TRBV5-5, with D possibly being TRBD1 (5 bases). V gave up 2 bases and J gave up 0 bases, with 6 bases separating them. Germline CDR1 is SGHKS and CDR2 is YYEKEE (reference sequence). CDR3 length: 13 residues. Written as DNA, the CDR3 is TGTGCCAGCAGCTTCAGGGACTCCTACGAGCAGTACTTC. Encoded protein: CASSFRDSYEQYF.

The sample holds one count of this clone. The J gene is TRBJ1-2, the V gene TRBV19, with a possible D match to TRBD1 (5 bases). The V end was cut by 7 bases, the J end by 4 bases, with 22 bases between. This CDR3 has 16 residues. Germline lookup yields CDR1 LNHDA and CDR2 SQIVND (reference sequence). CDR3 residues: CASIDRAGERGYGYTF. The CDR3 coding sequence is TGTGCCAGTATTGATCGGGCGGGGGAACGCGGCTATGGCTACACCTTC.

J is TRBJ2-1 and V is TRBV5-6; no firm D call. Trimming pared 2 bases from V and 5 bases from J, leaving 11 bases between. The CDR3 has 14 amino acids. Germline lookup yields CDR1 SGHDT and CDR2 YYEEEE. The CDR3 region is CASSFRATHNEQFF. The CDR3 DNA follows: TGTGCCAGCAGCTTCCGGGCCACACACAATGAGCAGTTCTTC.

CDR3: CAISGSRGLGETQYF. DNA for the CDR3: TGTGCCATCAGTGGGAGTCGGGGGCTCGGAGAGACCCAGTACTTC. The rearrangement uses TRBV10-3 and TRBJ2-5; D possibly matches TRBD1 or TRBD2 (6 bases each). Germline loops: CDR1 ENHRY, CDR2 SYGVKD. Trimming stripped 4 bases from V and 4 bases from J, with 16 bases between. This CDR3 region has 15 residues.

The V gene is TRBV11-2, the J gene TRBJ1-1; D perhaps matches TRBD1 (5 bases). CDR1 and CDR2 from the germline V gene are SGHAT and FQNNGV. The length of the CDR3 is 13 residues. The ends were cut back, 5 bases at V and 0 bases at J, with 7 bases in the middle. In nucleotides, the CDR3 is TGTGCCAGCAGCCGACAGCTGAACACTGAAGCTTTCTTT. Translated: CASSRQLNTEAFF.

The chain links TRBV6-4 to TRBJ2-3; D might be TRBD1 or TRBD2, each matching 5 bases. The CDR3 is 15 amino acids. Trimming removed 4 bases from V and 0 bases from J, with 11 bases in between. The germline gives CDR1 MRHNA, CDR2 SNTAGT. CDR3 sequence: CASSGGVASTDTQYF. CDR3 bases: TGTGCCAGCAGTGGAGGGGTAGCTAGCACAGATACGCAGTATTTT.

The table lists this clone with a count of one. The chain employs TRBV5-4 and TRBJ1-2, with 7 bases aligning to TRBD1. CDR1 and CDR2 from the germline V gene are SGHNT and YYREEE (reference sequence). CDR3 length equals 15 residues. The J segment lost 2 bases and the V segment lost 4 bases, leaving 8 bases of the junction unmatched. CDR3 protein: CASSRPDRPNYGYTF. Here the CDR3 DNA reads TGTGCCAGCAGCAGGCCGGACAGGCCCAACTATGGCTACACCTTC.

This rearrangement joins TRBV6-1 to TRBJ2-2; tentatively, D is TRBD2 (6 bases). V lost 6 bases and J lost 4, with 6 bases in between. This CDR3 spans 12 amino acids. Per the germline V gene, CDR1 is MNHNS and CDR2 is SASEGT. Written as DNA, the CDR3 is TGTGCCAGCAGGCGGGGCACCGGGGAGCTGTTTTTT. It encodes CASRRGTGELFF.

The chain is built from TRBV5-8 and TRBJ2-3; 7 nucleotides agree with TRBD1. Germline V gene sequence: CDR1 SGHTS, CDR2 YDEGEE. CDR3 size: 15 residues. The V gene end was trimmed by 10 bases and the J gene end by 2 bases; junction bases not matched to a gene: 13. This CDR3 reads CASPNPRGNTDTQYF. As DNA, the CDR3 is TGTGCCTCTCCTAACCCCAGGGGGAACACAGATACGCAGTATTTT.

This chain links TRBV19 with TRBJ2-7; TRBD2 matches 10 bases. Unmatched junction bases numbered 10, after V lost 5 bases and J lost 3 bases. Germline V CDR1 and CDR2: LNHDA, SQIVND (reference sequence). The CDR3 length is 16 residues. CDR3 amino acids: CASSSLDPSGGYEQYF. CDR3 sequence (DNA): TGTGCCAGTAGTTCTCTGGATCCTAGCGGGGGCTACGAGCAGTACTTC.

As DNA, the CDR3 is TGTGCCAGCAGCTTAGTGGGAGAGCCTAATGGCTACACCTTC. It encodes CASSLVGEPNGYTF. The genes are TRBV7-2 and TRBJ1-2; D unclear. The CDR3 loop spans 14 amino acids. CDR1 is SGHTA and CDR2 is FQGNSA in the germline V gene. V lost 1 base, J lost 6 bases, and 12 bases lay in between.

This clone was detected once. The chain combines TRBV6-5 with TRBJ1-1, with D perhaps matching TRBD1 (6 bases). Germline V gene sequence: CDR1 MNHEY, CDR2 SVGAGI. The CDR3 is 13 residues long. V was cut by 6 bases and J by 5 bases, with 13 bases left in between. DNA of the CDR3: TGTGCCAGCAGCTATAGACAGGATACTGAAGCTTTCTTT. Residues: CASSYRQDTEAFF.

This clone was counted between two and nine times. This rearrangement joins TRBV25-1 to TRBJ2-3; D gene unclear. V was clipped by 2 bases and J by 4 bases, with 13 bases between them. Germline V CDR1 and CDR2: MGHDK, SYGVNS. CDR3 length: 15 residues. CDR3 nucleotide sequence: TGTGCCAGCAGTGAACTGGGGTCTGAGGCAGATACGCAGTATTTT. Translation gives CASSELGSEADTQYF.

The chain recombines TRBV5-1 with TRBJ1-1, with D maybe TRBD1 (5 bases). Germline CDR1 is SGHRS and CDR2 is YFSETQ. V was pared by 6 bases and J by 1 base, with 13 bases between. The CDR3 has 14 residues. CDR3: CASNPSGRNTEAFF. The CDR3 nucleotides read TGCGCCAGCAACCCTTCAGGGAGGAACACTGAAGCTTTCTTT.

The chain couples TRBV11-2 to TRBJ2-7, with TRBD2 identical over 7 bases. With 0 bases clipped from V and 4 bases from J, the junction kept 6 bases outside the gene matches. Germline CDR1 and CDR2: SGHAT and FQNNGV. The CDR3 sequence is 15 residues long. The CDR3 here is CASSLDGGGDYEQYV. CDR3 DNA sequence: TGTGCCAGCAGCTTAGATGGGGGAGGGGATTACGAGCAGTACGTC.

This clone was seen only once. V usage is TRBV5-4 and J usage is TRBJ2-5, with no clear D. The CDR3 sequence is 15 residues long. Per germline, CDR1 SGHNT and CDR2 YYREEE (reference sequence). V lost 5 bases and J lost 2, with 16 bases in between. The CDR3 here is CASRKLPAPQETQYF. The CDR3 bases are TGTGCCAGCAGGAAACTCCCGGCACCGCAAGAGACCCAGTACTTC.

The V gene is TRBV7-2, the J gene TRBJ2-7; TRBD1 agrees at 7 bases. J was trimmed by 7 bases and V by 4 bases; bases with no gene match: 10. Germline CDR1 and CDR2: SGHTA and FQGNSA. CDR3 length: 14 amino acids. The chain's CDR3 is CASSSNGTEEEQYV. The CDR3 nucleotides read TGTGCCAGCAGCTCCAACGGGACAGAGGAAGAGCAGTACGTC.

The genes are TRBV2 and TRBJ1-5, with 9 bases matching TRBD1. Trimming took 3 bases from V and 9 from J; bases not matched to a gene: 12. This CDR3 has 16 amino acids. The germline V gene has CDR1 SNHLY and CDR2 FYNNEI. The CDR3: CASSEDRGMSLGPQHF. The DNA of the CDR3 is TGTGCCAGCAGTGAGGACAGGGGAATGTCCCTTGGGCCCCAGCATTTT.

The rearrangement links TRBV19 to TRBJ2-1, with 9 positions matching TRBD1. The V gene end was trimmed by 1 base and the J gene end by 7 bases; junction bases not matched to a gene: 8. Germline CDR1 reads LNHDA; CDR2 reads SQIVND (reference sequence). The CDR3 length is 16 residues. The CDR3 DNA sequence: TGTGCCAGTAGTATAGGGGGGACAGGGCTGAAGAATGAGCAGTTCTTC. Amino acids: CASSIGGTGLKNEQFF.

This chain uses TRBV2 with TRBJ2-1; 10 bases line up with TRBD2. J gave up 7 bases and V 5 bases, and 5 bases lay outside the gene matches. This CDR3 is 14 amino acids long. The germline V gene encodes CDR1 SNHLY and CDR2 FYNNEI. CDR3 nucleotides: TGTGCCAGCAGTTTACTAGCGGGGACAAATGAGCAGTTCTTC. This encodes CASSLLAGTNEQFF.